Listed here is a single TCR beta chain. Its target is not known. Gene names and germline match the mouse. The read finishes 1 residue shy of the CDR3 end, and the germline J gene is used to complete it. CDR1 is NNHNN and CDR2 is SYGAGS in the germline V gene (reference sequence). Trimming cost V 6 bases and J 8 bases, with 8 bases left between them. The CDR3 consists of 10 residues. Time point in this sample: mouse harvest day 14 after allogeneic transplant. Mouse grafts combined 10^7 T-cell-depleted bone marrow cells with 10^6 splenic CD5+ T cells. B6 (H2b) cells into BALB/c (H2d) mice; tissues taken at day 7 or 14. These data belong to a study of tissue T cells after allogeneic stem cell transplantation. Findings and limits, study-wide: TCR repertoires tracked anatomic similarity, regardless of disease or transplant status. Blood and spleen captured only part of the tissue TCR repertoire.

Sequencing of TCRbeta CDR3 at survey depth gave sequences and template counts. The data were produced by immunoSEQ multiplex PCR, yet TCRdb's version contains in-frame clones alone and is incomplete. The sample consists of about 9,000 clones, 36% of them appearing once. Sequenced input: skin. The sequence derives from a female BALB/c mouse given C57BL/6 T cells with graft-versus-host disease after an allogeneic hematopoietic cell transplant. The chain uses TRBV13-2 and TRBJ1-1, with D possibly TRBD1 on 6 matching bases. The CDR3 DNA, read in part, is TGTGCCAGCGCCACAGGGGAAGTCTTC. Amino acids: CASATGEVF. The complete CDR3 protein is CASATGEVFF.